The clone carrying this TCR beta chain was seen at least ten times. These data belong to a study of regulatory T cells in long-lasting Graves disease. Germline V gives CDR1 SGHRS, CDR2 YFSETQ. V was pared by 2 bases and J by 2 bases, with 2 bases of the junction left unmatched. The CDR3 runs to 16 residues. Noted time point: newly diagnosed GD, antithyroid drugs for less than 3 months. PBMCs provided the RNA from which the TCR library was made. Staff drew approximately 10 milliliters of peripheral blood into EDTA tubes. Building of the TCR beta libraries involved iRepertoire HTBI primers and Arm-PCR of CDR3 regions. MiXCR was run by TCRdb on the multiplex PCR reads, yielding one entry per CDR3 protein. The data contain approximately 400,000 distinct CDR3 sequences, more than 13% of them singletons. This sample also belongs to another study, concerning T cells in Graves' hyperthyroidism and ophthalmopathy. From that study: The study used the HTBI primer set for a first-round RT-PCR of the TCR CDR3.

The gene calls are TRBV5-1 and TRBJ2-3; 13 bases fit TRBD2. Sequenced material: peripheral blood mononuclear cells (PBMCs), taken at new diagnosis, from a patient treated with antithyroid drugs. This TCR was sampled from a woman in her 30s with Graves disease. The CDR3 nucleotides read TGCGCCAGCAGCTTCGGACTAGCGGGAGACACAGATACGCAGTATTTT. Amino acid sequence: CASSFGLAGDTDTQYF.